This entry concerns a single T cell receptor beta chain. Antigen unknown. This entry is derived from a study of blood T cells in healthy people across ages. The study, taken as a whole, reports: Significant beta diversity loss was already apparent by age roughly 40, declining roughly linearly. The diversity estimates, figures obtained from one million T cells, were considered underestimates. The long-lived group displayed more naive CD4+ cells, plus higher diversity, than the aged donors did.

CDR1 is SGHVS, CDR2 FQNEAQ, per germline. V lost 5 bases, J lost 0 bases, and 7 bases stayed unmatched. The CDR3 is made up of 18 amino acids. With a J-beta primer mix and a sample-barcoded 5' primer, a second PCR ran 7 to 11 cycles. TCRdb re-called the 5' RACE reads with MiXCR, one entry per CDR3 protein. The sample lists fewer than 700,000 distinct CDR3 sequences, 40% to 45% occurring once. The source material was blood. The sequence was obtained from a man older than 75 in good health. This chain links TRBV7-8 with TRBJ2-2; 12 bases are shared with TRBD2. DNA for the CDR3: TGTGCCAGCAGCCAACGGACTAGCGGGGCCACGAACACCGGGGAGCTGTTTTTT. Its protein is CASSQRTSGATNTGELFF.